The T cell receptor beta chain under discussion was sequenced for a study of shared clonotypes between healthy human individuals. Background on the study: The cohort comprised a couple of women and a few men. Their ages spanned 18 to 49 years. Each donor's CD8 memory used one plate, CD8 naive two, each CD4 subset three. General observations from the study: It was only blood that was sampled, and tissue repertoires likely differ. Naive CD4 clonotype sharing across several donors was around 5%.

Trimming took off 2 bases at V and 2 bases at J, with 11 bases between the two ends. Looked up from germline, CDR1 is SGHRS and CDR2 is YFSETQ. This CDR3 region has 14 residues. CD45RO-negative, CCR7-positively selected cells formed the naive CD8 fraction, excluding terminally differentiated effector memory CD45RA+ cells. A remark on this clone: Its antigen is currently unknown. Other DNA sequences in this specimen translate into the identical CDR3.

Sequenced by immunoSEQ multiplex PCR; TCRdb stores in-frame clones only, minus some. The table has 1.5 million to 2.5 million clones, around 96% seen once; the top ten hold 1% to 1.5%. The chain links TRBV5-1 to TRBJ2-7; the D gene is possibly TRBD2 (5 bases). The sample taken for sequencing was naive CD8+ T cells sorted from blood. This receptor was obtained from a young man in good health. CDR3 DNA sequence: TGCGCCAGCAGCTTTGCGGGTGGGACCTACGAGCAGTACTTC. Translating it yields CASSFAGGTYEQYF.